Following are 31 T cell receptor beta chains from one sample sequenced in a study of shared clonotypes between healthy human individuals. Profiled with immunoSEQ multiplex PCR; TCRdb holds only in-frame clones, not every one. Altogether around 1,000,000 clones are present, about 80% being singletons, with the ten largest covering about 0.94%. Source material: memory CD4+ T cells from PBMCs. Specified subset: CD45RA-negative fraction. The receptors derive from a man between 18 and 35 years old in good health. Some clones in this sample may be carry-over from other donors' samples.

This chain connects TRBV21-1 to TRBJ1-5. TRBV21-1 is labeled a pseudogene. This CDR3 region has 18 residues. CDR3 sequence: CASSKGRWGAYGNQPQHF. CDR3 coding DNA: TGTGCCAGCAGCAAAGGGCGATGGGGGGCGTACGGCAATCAGCCCCAGCATTTT.

This chain uses TRBV18 with TRBJ2-7; the D call may be TRBD1 or TRBD2 (5 bases each). V shed 5 bases and J shed 10 bases, with 18 bases lying between them. The CDR3 extends over 13 amino acids. The V gene's germline CDR1 is KGHSH and CDR2 LQKENI. The CDR3 bases are TGTGCCAGCTCAGTCCGGGACGCCGTAACCCAGTACTTC. Translation gives CASSVRDAVTQYF.

This clone was seen at least ten times. The gene calls are TRBV7-6 and TRBJ2-6; no clear D gene. Germline V lookup: CDR1 SGHVS, CDR2 FNYEAQ. The CDR3 is made up of 15 amino acids. V dropped 5 bases and J dropped 0 bases, with 8 bases sitting between them. The CDR3 here is CASSPRSSGANVLTF. The CDR3 DNA sequence: TGTGCCAGCAGCCCACGGAGCTCTGGGGCCAACGTCCTGACTTTC.

The chain is built from TRBV7-3 and TRBJ1-2, with unresolved D. This CDR3 spans 16 amino acids. Germline lookup yields CDR1 SGHTA and CDR2 FQGTGA. Deletions cut 2 bases from V and 4 bases from J, with 17 bases between. CDR3: CASSLVDSAQVYGYTF. The CDR3 DNA sequence: TGTGCCAGCAGCTTAGTCGATTCCGCGCAGGTCTATGGCTACACCTTC.

This sequence joins TRBV4-3 and TRBJ1-2, with no clear D. Trimming stripped 5 bases from V and 8 bases from J, with 21 bases between. Germline CDR1 LGHNA, CDR2 YSLEER. This CDR3 region has 15 residues. In DNA form, the CDR3 reads TGCGCCAGCAGCTCAAGTGGGGATACCTGGCGGGGCTACACCTTC. Translating it yields CASSSSGDTWRGYTF.

The gene calls are TRBV11-2 and TRBJ2-2; D is uncertain. Trimming took 1 base from V and 6 from J, leaving 9 bases between them. The germline CDR1 and CDR2 sequences are SGHAT and FQNNGV. CDR3 length equals 14 residues. The CDR3 sequence: CASSLVGRSGELFF. In DNA form, the CDR3 reads TGTGCCAGCAGCTTAGTAGGTCGCTCCGGGGAGCTGTTTTTT.

The rearrangement uses TRBV18 and TRBJ2-6; TRBD1 matches at 10 bases. The CDR3 runs to 19 residues. J was trimmed by 4 bases and V by 2 bases; bases with no gene match: 11. Germline CDR1 reads KGHSH; CDR2 reads LQKENI. The CDR3 loop reads CASSPNLGTGESGANVLTF. The CDR3 region has the DNA TGTGCCAGCTCACCAAATCTTGGGACAGGGGAGTCCGGGGCCAACGTCCTGACTTTC.

The chain recombines TRBV10-3 with TRBJ2-1, with 11 bases matching TRBD2. Trimming at V came to 0 bases and at J to 4 bases, leaving 2 bases not matched to a gene. This CDR3 comprises 16 residues. Germline CDR1 is ENHRY and CDR2 is SYGVKD. CDR3 bases: TGTGCCATCAGTGAGTCGGGGACTAGCGGTTACAATGAGCAGTTCTTC. It translates to CAISESGTSGYNEQFF.

V usage is TRBV2 and J usage is TRBJ1-4, with D unclear. The germline V and J ends were trimmed by 6 bases and 8 bases, with 13 bases remaining between them. Germline V lookup: CDR1 SNHLY, CDR2 FYNNEI. This CDR3 contains 13 residues. In nucleotides, the CDR3 is TGTGCCAGCAGAGGGCGCGTGGCGGAAAAACTGTTTTTT. Translated: CASRGRVAEKLFF.

This clone was seen a handful of times. The chain joins TRBV11-2 to TRBJ2-5, with 7 bases matching TRBD2. CDR1 and CDR2 (germline): SGHAT, FQNNGV. This CDR3 has 14 residues. Trimming removed 5 bases from V and 5 bases from J; junction bases left unmatched: 8. Written as DNA, the CDR3 is TGTGCCAGCAGCATGCGGACTAGAACGGAGACCCAGTACTTC. Protein: CASSMRTRTETQYF.

The rearrangement links TRBV2 to TRBJ1-2; D remains unclear. The CDR3 has 15 amino acids. Germline assignment: CDR1 SNHLY and CDR2 FYNNEI. The V end lost 7 bases, the J end lost 6 bases, and 21 bases lay between the germline ends. The CDR3, as DNA: TGTGCCAGCACCCCTCGGGGAGGGAAGGGCCATGGCTACACCTTC. Amino acids: CASTPRGGKGHGYTF.

This clone was seen many times. The chain employs TRBV2 and TRBJ1-5; D might be TRBD1 (5 bases). The germline V gene encodes CDR1 SNHLY and CDR2 FYNNEI. Trimming took 1 base from V and 7 from J, leaving 14 bases between them. This CDR3 comprises 15 residues. The CDR3 here is CASSEDVQGRQPQHF. CDR3 coding DNA: TGTGCCAGCAGTGAAGATGTCCAGGGACGCCAGCCCCAGCATTTT.

Here the CDR3 DNA reads TGTGCCAGCAGTCCCTCCTTCGTCGGGCAGTTCAGAAACACCATATATTTT. It specifies CASSPSFVGQFRNTIYF. This rearrangement joins TRBV28 to TRBJ1-3; D unresolved. CDR1 and CDR2 (germline): MDHEN, SYDVKM. CDR3 length equals 17 residues. Trimming pared 5 bases from V and 5 bases from J, leaving 22 bases between.

For this clone: It may be a read error: a sequence one base away is much more abundant. The chain links TRBV5-4 to TRBJ2-7; 7 bases align to TRBD1. The CDR3 length is 15 residues. V was pared by 4 bases and J by 2 bases, with 9 bases of the junction left unmatched. The V gene's germline CDR1 is SGHNT and CDR2 YYREEE (reference sequence). This CDR3 reads CASSAQGDSPYEQYF. CDR3 DNA: TGTGCCAGCAGCGCGCAGGGGGATAGCCCCTACGAGCAGTACTTC.

The chain carries TRBV23-1 and TRBJ2-7; D possibly corresponds to TRBD1 (6 bases). Being an ORF, TRBV23-1 has a function that is uncertain. The CDR3 consists of 16 residues. V was clipped by 2 bases and J by 6 bases, with 20 bases between them. The CDR3 sequence is CASSQPSDRRLGEQYF. The DNA of the CDR3 is TGCGCCAGCAGTCAACCCTCCGACAGGCGCCTCGGCGAGCAGTACTTC.

The gene calls are TRBV28 and TRBJ1-2; tentative D call: TRBD1 (5 bases). With 0 bases removed from V and 2 bases from J, the gap between germline ends came to 16 bases. This CDR3 is 17 amino acids long. Germline lookup yields CDR1 MDHEN and CDR2 SYDVKM. This CDR3 reads CASSLWGGTFGNYGYTF. CDR3 in DNA: TGTGCCAGCAGTTTATGGGGCGGGACCTTTGGCAACTATGGCTACACCTTC.

The rearrangement uses TRBV10-3 and TRBJ1-5; no definite D call. The V and J ends lost 0 bases and 9 bases respectively, with 6 bases between them. This CDR3 is built from 12 residues. CDR1 and CDR2 from the germline V gene are ENHRY and SYGVKD. CDR3 DNA sequence: TGTGCCATCAGTGAGTCAAAGGGGCCCCAGCATTTT. As protein: CAISESKGPQHF.

This clone has a count of ten or more. The rearrangement joins TRBV10-2 to TRBJ2-2; 11 nucleotides line up with TRBD2. Germline assignment: CDR1 WSHSY and CDR2 SAAADI. This CDR3 contains 16 residues. Losses at the gene ends were 10 bases for V and 4 bases for J; bases not matched to a gene: 11. CDR3 DNA: TGCGCCACCGACACTCTAGCGGGAGGCGGCACCGGGGAGCTGTTTTTT. Encoded protein: CATDTLAGGGTGELFF.

As regards this clone: Other DNA variants within this sample encode the same CDR3. The chain combines TRBV5-1 with TRBJ2-1; no reliable D call. CDR3 length: 14 amino acids. The ends were cut back, 0 bases at V and 2 bases at J, with 6 bases in the middle. CDR1 is SGHRS, CDR2 YFSETQ, per germline. In nucleotides, the CDR3 is TGCGCCAGCAGCTTGGTTGGGGCCTACAATGAGCAGTTCTTC. This codes for CASSLVGAYNEQFF.

This clone was picked up one time. The gene calls are TRBV29-1 and TRBJ1-3; a possible D gene is TRBD1 (6 bases). Germline assignment: CDR1 SQVTM and CDR2 ANQGSEA. V was clipped by 6 bases and J by 4 bases, with 13 bases between them. The CDR3 runs 13 residues. Written as DNA, the CDR3 is TGCAGCGTACTCCAGGGGTTAGGAAACACCATATATTTT. Protein: CSVLQGLGNTIYF.

Comment on this clone: Additional DNA sequences in this sample encode the identical CDR3. The chain uses TRBV30 and TRBJ2-2; 8 nucleotides match TRBD1. Trimming cost V 3 bases and J 5 bases; bases outside gene matches: 5. CDR1 is GTSNPN, CDR2 SVGIG, per germline (reference sequence). The CDR3 loop spans 14 amino acids. CDR3 region: CAWRGTGGTGELFF. CDR3 DNA: TGTGCCTGGAGGGGGACAGGAGGAACCGGGGAGCTGTTTTTT.

This clone has just one count. The V gene is TRBV5-8, the J gene TRBJ1-5; possibly TRBD1 for D (5 bases). CDR3 size: 14 residues. Trimming stripped 3 bases from V and 0 bases from J, with 7 bases between. CDR1 and CDR2 from the germline V gene are SGHTS and YDEGEE. CDR3 DNA: TGTGCCAGCAGCTCTGACAGTAGCAATCAGCCCCAGCATTTT. Encoded protein: CASSSDSSNQPQHF.

The CDR3 reads CASSLVQVDGELFF. In nucleotides, the CDR3 is TGTGCCAGCAGTTTAGTACAGGTGGACGGGGAGCTGTTTTTT. This chain uses TRBV28 with TRBJ2-2, with D possibly matching TRBD1 (5 bases). V lost 2 bases and J lost 7, with 11 bases in between. The CDR3 has 14 amino acids. Germline lookup yields CDR1 MDHEN and CDR2 SYDVKM.

As regards this clone: Mismatch with germline at one junction end may stem from a read error. The chain combines TRBV6-4 with TRBJ2-2, with TRBD2 matching 11 bases. This CDR3 comprises 15 residues. Germline CDR1 MRHNA, CDR2 SNTAGT. CDR3 DNA: TGTGCCACCAGTCCGGGACTAGCGGAGCAGGGGGAGCTGTTTTTT. Translated: CATSPGLAEQGELFF.

The chain is built from TRBV11-2 and TRBJ2-7; D remains unclear. Germline V gives CDR1 SGHAT, CDR2 FQNNGV. This CDR3 comprises 11 residues. With 3 bases removed from V and 5 bases from J, the gap between germline ends came to 5 bases. The CDR3 region is CASSFWHEQYF. The CDR3 DNA sequence: TGTGCCAGCAGCTTTTGGCACGAGCAGTACTTC. Full variable domain (outside the CDR3, taken from reference TRBV11-2 and TRBJ2-7): EAGVAQSPRYKIIEKRQSVAFWCNPISGHATLYWYQQILGQGPKLLIQFQNNGVVDDSQLPKDRFSAERLKGVDSTLKIQPAKLEDSAVYLCASSFWHEQYFGPGTRLTVT.

The rearrangement uses TRBV6-1 and TRBJ1-2, with D perhaps matching TRBD1 (6 bases). Germline CDR1 MNHNS, CDR2 SASEGT. The V gene lost 8 bases and the J gene lost 4 bases, with 23 bases spanning the gap. This CDR3 has 16 amino acids. This CDR3 is CASGAEDDRPGYGYTF. CDR3 in DNA: TGTGCCAGCGGTGCCGAAGACGACAGGCCAGGCTATGGCTACACCTTC.

The chain combines TRBV19 with TRBJ1-4; no definite D call. V gave up 2 bases and J gave up 4 bases, with 8 bases separating them. CDR1 and CDR2 from the germline V gene are LNHDA and SQIVND (reference sequence). The CDR3 runs 14 residues. The chain's CDR3 is CASSISTVNEKLFF. The CDR3, as DNA: TGTGCCAGTAGTATATCGACGGTTAATGAAAAACTGTTTTTT.

The rearrangement links TRBV6-1 to TRBJ1-1; D is uncertain. This CDR3 has 15 residues. Trimming took 0 bases from V and 5 from J, leaving 13 bases between them. The germline V gene has CDR1 MNHNS and CDR2 SASEGT. The CDR3 DNA reads TGTGCCAGCAGTGAAGCCTGGCACCGCGGGACTGAAGCTTTCTTT. Translating it yields CASSEAWHRGTEAFF.

The rearrangement links TRBV7-7 to TRBJ1-1, with 8 bases that match TRBD1. Germline CDR1 and CDR2: SSHAT and FNYEAQ (reference sequence). After removal of 10 bases from V and 1 base from J, the junction contained 20 bases not matched to a gene. The CDR3 is 18 residues long. Here the CDR3 DNA reads TGTGCCATACCACCGTCAAACAGGGGGGCCTGGTGGAACACTGAAGCTTTCTTT. Its protein product is CAIPPSNRGAWWNTEAFF.

The chain combines TRBV28 with TRBJ2-6; 9 positions match TRBD1. The CDR3 totals 15 residues. The V gene end was trimmed by 6 bases and the J gene end by 4 bases; junction bases not matched to a gene: 4. Per germline, CDR1 MDHEN and CDR2 SYDVKM. CDR3 in amino acids: CASRGTGLGANVLTF. CDR3 nucleotides: TGTGCCAGCAGGGGGACAGGGTTGGGGGCCAACGTCCTGACTTTC.

The CDR3 DNA sequence: TGTGCCAGCAGCTTACAGCAGGCGCGGCACAGCTCCTACAATGAGCAGTTCTTC. Its translation is CASSLQQARHSSYNEQFF. The chain joins TRBV7-3 to TRBJ2-1; D is unclear. The CDR3 has 18 amino acids. V lost 2 bases and J 0 bases, leaving 17 bases between the germline ends. Germline V gives CDR1 SGHTA, CDR2 FQGTGA.